This note documents a single T cell receptor (beta chain) sequence. The sample originates from a study of blood T cell repertoires in COVID-19. Looking at the study overall: Specimens from acute and convalescent COVID-19 originated in the United States, Italy and Spain. Nucleic acid was either cDNA or gDNA, and it came from T cells, B-cell-depleted T cells, or PBMCs.

The authors' processing: Amplification from reference gene primers served as the basis for estimated nucleated cell counts. Sequencing used immunoSEQ multiplex PCR; TCRdb keeps in-frame clones, though not all of them. V and J calls and clone size follow that table, whereas D and trimming were derived from the DNA. Here the sample spans 60,000 to 65,000 clones, around 74% being singletons. V shed 3 bases and J 5 bases; nucleotides not matched to a gene: 4. Per germline, CDR1 LNHDA and CDR2 SQIVND (reference sequence). This CDR3 region has 14 residues. The chain links TRBV19 to TRBJ1-5, with 7 bases that match TRBD1. The TCR originated in a woman of 80 years or more with acute or convalescent COVID-19. Sequences were obtained from peripheral blood. The chain's CDR3 is CASSIRQGDQPQHF. The DNA for the CDR3 is TGTGCCAGTAGTATCCGTCAGGGGGATCAGCCCCAGCATTTT.